Listed below are T cell receptor beta chains from one sample, sequenced in a study of lymphopenia after photon versus proton radiotherapy. Clones were read by immunoSEQ multiplex PCR, and TCRdb kept only the in-frame ones, dropping some. In the table there are about 60,000 clones, 65% to 85% of which are singletons. The sample was peripheral blood, taken from a patient treated with proton-based radiotherapy. Source of these receptors: a man in his sixties with pancreatic cancer. Both conserved end residues are part of each CDR3. Fields, in order: D gene, clone size, V gene, J gene, CDR3 protein, CDR3 DNA. A D gene is named only where the DNA matches it firmly. Only some rows state a clone size, as once, few, many or a class for expanded clones.

D gene: TRBD1; clone size: .; V gene: TRBV18; J gene: TRBJ1-1; CDR3 protein: CASSATGPGTEAFF; CDR3 DNA: TGTGCCAGCTCAGCGACAGGGCCTGGCACTGAAGCTTTCTTT
D gene: TRBD1; clone size: .; V gene: TRBV6-5; J gene: TRBJ1-2; CDR3 protein: CASRAAGGANYGYTF; CDR3 DNA: TGTGCCAGCAGGGCAGCAGGGGGAGCTAACTATGGCTACACCTTC
D gene: .; clone size: .; V gene: TRBV29-1; J gene: TRBJ1-2; CDR3 protein: CSGDPGGAGGGYTF; CDR3 DNA: TGCAGCGGGGACCCCGGAGGGGCTGGGGGGGGCTACACCTTC
D gene: .; clone size: .; V gene: TRBV4-3; J gene: TRBJ2-5; CDR3 protein: CASSQDHYQETQYF; CDR3 DNA: TGCGCCAGCAGCCAAGATCATTATCAGGAGACCCAGTACTTC
D gene: TRBD2; clone size: .; V gene: TRBV7-3; J gene: TRBJ2-1; CDR3 protein: CASSPSGLAAKSSYNEQFF; CDR3 DNA: TGTGCCAGCAGCCCTAGCGGACTAGCGGCGAAAAGCTCCTACAATGAGCAGTTCTTC
D gene: .; clone size: .; V gene: TRBV5-4; J gene: TRBJ1-1; CDR3 protein: CASSLSRGGGTEAFF; CDR3 DNA: TGTGCCAGCAGCTTGTCAAGGGGCGGTGGCACTGAAGCTTTCTTT
D gene: .; clone size: .; V gene: TRBV5-1; J gene: TRBJ1-3; CDR3 protein: CASSLDAGIGNTIYF; CDR3 DNA: TGCGCCAGCAGCTTGGACGCGGGGATCGGAAACACCATATATTTT
D gene: TRBD1; clone size: .; V gene: TRBV2; J gene: TRBJ2-5; CDR3 protein: CASRDQTGGRTQYF; CDR3 DNA: TGTGCCAGCAGGGACCAGACAGGGGGAAGAACCCAGTACTTC
D gene: .; clone size: .; V gene: TRBV16; J gene: TRBJ1-1; CDR3 protein: CASSPSTLVNTEAFF; CDR3 DNA: TGTGCCAGCAGCCCCTCGACCCTGGTCAACACTGAAGCTTTCTTT
D gene: .; clone size: .; V gene: TRBV7-9; J gene: TRBJ2-5; CDR3 protein: CASSSGIEGTQYF; CDR3 DNA: TGTGCCAGCAGTTCAGGAATAGAGGGGACCCAGTACTTC
D gene: .; clone size: .; V gene: TRBV19; J gene: TRBJ2-5; CDR3 protein: CASSRGTAETQYF; CDR3 DNA: TGTGCCAGTAGTAGGGGGACGGCAGAGACCCAGTACTTC
D gene: TRBD1; clone size: few; V gene: TRBV18; J gene: TRBJ1-3; CDR3 protein: CASSPDRGLTIYF; CDR3 DNA: TGTGCCAGCTCACCCGACAGGGGGCTCACCATATATTTT
D gene: .; clone size: few; V gene: TRBV14; J gene: TRBJ2-2; CDR3 protein: CASSQDPAVAGELFF; CDR3 DNA: TGTGCCAGCAGCCAAGATCCGGCCGTCGCCGGGGAGCTGTTTTTT
D gene: .; clone size: .; V gene: TRBV19; J gene: TRBJ1-5; CDR3 protein: CASSLGGGSNQPQHF; CDR3 DNA: TGTGCCAGTAGTCTGGGGGGGGGCAGCAATCAGCCCCAGCATTTT
D gene: .; clone size: .; V gene: TRBV2; J gene: TRBJ2-7; CDR3 protein: CASMEGSYEQYF; CDR3 DNA: TGTGCCAGCATGGAAGGCTCCTACGAGCAGTACTTC
D gene: .; clone size: .; V gene: TRBV14; J gene: TRBJ2-1; CDR3 protein: CASSQQGYDEQFF; CDR3 DNA: TGTGCCAGCAGCCAGCAGGGTTACGATGAGCAGTTCTTC
D gene: .; clone size: .; V gene: TRBV5-8; J gene: TRBJ2-3; CDR3 protein: CASSSYREGATDTQYF; CDR3 DNA: TGTGCCAGCAGCTCCTATCGGGAGGGGGCGACAGATACGCAGTATTTT
D gene: .; clone size: .; V gene: TRBV4-3; J gene: TRBJ1-2; CDR3 protein: CASSQDRLGSPNYGYTF; CDR3 DNA: TGCGCCAGCAGCCAAGATCGTCTGGGGAGCCCTAACTATGGCTACACCTTC
D gene: TRBD1; clone size: .; V gene: TRBV6-1; J gene: TRBJ2-7; CDR3 protein: CASSENRGPYEQYF; CDR3 DNA: TGTGCCAGCAGTGAAAACAGGGGGCCCTACGAGCAGTACTTC
D gene: TRBD1; clone size: .; V gene: TRBV4-1; J gene: TRBJ1-6; CDR3 protein: CASSQALQVTGSSYNSPLHF; CDR3 DNA: TGCGCCAGCAGCCAAGCCCTGCAGGTGACAGGGAGCTCCTATAATTCACCCCTCCACTTT
D gene: .; clone size: .; V gene: TRBV2; J gene: TRBJ2-3; CDR3 protein: CASSVQGTDTQYF; CDR3 DNA: TGTGCCAGCAGTGTGCAGGGCACAGATACGCAGTATTTT
D gene: .; clone size: .; V gene: TRBV6-4; J gene: TRBJ2-1; CDR3 protein: CASIRPLKDGGSSYNEQFF; CDR3 DNA: TGTGCCAGCATCAGACCCCTCAAGGACGGAGGTAGCTCCTACAATGAGCAGTTCTTC
D gene: .; clone size: few; V gene: TRBV20-1; J gene: TRBJ2-4; CDR3 protein: CSARRPGRQYF; CDR3 DNA: TGCAGTGCTAGGAGGCCGGGACGGCAGTACTTC
D gene: TRBD2; clone size: .; V gene: TRBV7-2; J gene: TRBJ2-3; CDR3 protein: CASSPPPGLGDTDTQYF; CDR3 DNA: TGTGCCAGCAGCCCCCCCCCGGGACTAGGGGACACAGATACGCAGTATTTT
D gene: .; clone size: .; V gene: TRBV4-1; J gene: TRBJ1-6; CDR3 protein: CASSQGPSPLHF; CDR3 DNA: TGCGCCAGCAGCCAAGGCCCATCACCCCTCCACTTT
D gene: TRBD1; clone size: .; V gene: TRBV6-1; J gene: TRBJ1-1; CDR3 protein: CASSESPALGTANTEAFF; CDR3 DNA: TGTGCCAGCAGTGAATCCCCCGCGCTCGGGACAGCGAACACTGAAGCTTTCTTT
D gene: .; clone size: .; V gene: TRBV6-5; J gene: TRBJ1-1; CDR3 protein: CASSYGVGTLEAFF; CDR3 DNA: TGTGCCAGCAGTTATGGCGTCGGGACACTTGAAGCTTTCTTT
D gene: TRBD1; clone size: .; V gene: TRBV5-8; J gene: TRBJ1-2; CDR3 protein: CASSLPGQRYYGYTF; CDR3 DNA: TGTGCCAGCAGCTTACCGGGACAGCGATACTATGGCTACACCTTC
D gene: .; clone size: .; V gene: TRBV2; J gene: TRBJ2-5; CDR3 protein: CASSGDVGWAQETQYF; CDR3 DNA: TGTGCCAGCAGTGGTGATGTGGGTTGGGCTCAAGAGACCCAGTACTTC
D gene: .; clone size: few; V gene: TRBV9; J gene: TRBJ2-3; CDR3 protein: CASSVGLELTDTQYF; CDR3 DNA: TGTGCCAGCAGCGTAGGGCTGGAACTTACAGATACGCAGTATTTT